This note documents a single TCR beta chain sequence. The sort gate was single viable CD3+CD4+CD8-CD45RO+ cells for memory CD4+ T cells. Germline assignment: CDR1 SGHDN and CDR2 FVKESK. V gave up 3 bases and J gave up 2 bases, with 17 bases separating them. This CDR3 spans 16 amino acids. Source study methods: After removing out-of-frame reads, approximately 2 million distinct TCRbeta sequences remained. TCRdb's table, derived via immunoSEQ multiplex PCR, lists solely in-frame clones and lacks some. V and J calls and clone size are as listed in that table; D and trimming were resolved from the DNA. The sample holds around 53,000 clones, about 80% seen once. This sample stems from a study of memory CD4+ T cells and cytomegalovirus serostatus.

The sequencing input was memory CD4+ T cells from blood. The TCR was taken from an adult in good health and CMV-seropositive. The V gene is TRBV14, the J gene TRBJ2-7; perhaps TRBD1 as D (6 bases). CDR3: CASSHWSQGNTYEQYF. The CDR3 coding sequence is TGTGCCAGCAGCCATTGGTCACAGGGAAACACCTACGAGCAGTACTTC.